This note documents a single T cell receptor (beta chain) sequence. The antigen is not known. The CDR3 is 15 amino acids. The germline gives CDR1 ENHRY, CDR2 SYGVKD. This sample stems from a study of cytomegalovirus exposure and HLA in healthy donors. The study, taken as a whole, reports: A prior analysis recorded that most TCR beta V segments were productive about 90% or about 30% of the time.

While unrecorded immune exposures were likely, the donors were nominally healthy when sampled. The PCR had 60 Vbeta and 13 Jbeta primers. Using immunoSEQ multiplex PCR, the repertoire was profiled, and TCRdb retains in-frame clones only, with some absent. The sample records 95,000 to 100,000 clones, roughly 76% being singletons. V is TRBV10-3 and J is TRBJ2-5; TRBD2 agrees at 7 bases. TRBJ2-7 matches the DNA end more closely, so the J call is doubtful. The receptor's source is a man aged 40-55 years in good health and CMV-seronegative. The material sequenced was PBMCs. CDR3 in amino acids: CAISESPSGSYEQYF. Written as DNA, the CDR3 is TGTGCCATCAGTGAGTCTCCTAGCGGCTCCTACGAGCAGTACTTC.